The rows below give T cell receptor beta chains drawn from one sample of a study of T cell repertoires in cytomegalovirus infection. For these receptors, no antigen is known. One entry per CDR3 protein, called by TCRdb with MiXCR from the reads. The sample has some 700,000 distinct CDR3 sequences, around a third seen once. The sequences come from cultured PBMCs, collected from culture after CMV antigen stimulation. The receptors were gathered from a human donor in good health (CMV status not recorded). Some clones in this sample may be carry-over from other donors' samples. Both conserved end residues are part of each CDR3. Each record gives: D gene, clone size, V gene, J gene, CDR3 DNA, CDR3 protein. The D gene is left open where the match is weak. A row's size may be missing; if present it is once, few, many or a size class.

d_gene: NA
abundance: once
v_gene: TRBV4-1
j_gene: TRBJ2-1
CDR3nt: TGCGCCAGCAGCCAAGCTAGCTCCAATGAGCAGTTCTTC
CDR3aa: CASSQASSNEQFF

d_gene: NA
abundance: NA
v_gene: TRBV7-2
j_gene: TRBJ2-1
CDR3nt: TGTGCCAGCAGCCCGGATCCGAGCTCCTACAATGAGAAGTTCTTC
CDR3aa: CASSPDPSSYNEKFF

d_gene: NA
abundance: NA
v_gene: TRBV12-3/TRBV12-4
j_gene: TRBJ2-5
CDR3nt: TGTGCCAGCAGTTTAAGGGGCAGCCAGTACTTC
CDR3aa: CASSLRGSQYF

d_gene: NA
abundance: once
v_gene: TRBV25-1
j_gene: TRBJ2-2
CDR3nt: TGTGCCAGCAGTAATCCGGGACGATACACCGGGGAGCTGTTTTTT
CDR3aa: CASSNPGRYTGELFF

d_gene: NA
abundance: NA
v_gene: TRBV28
j_gene: TRBJ2-7
CDR3nt: TGTGCCACGATGGGGGGAAGGGACGAGCAGTACTTC
CDR3aa: CATMGGRDEQYF

d_gene: NA
abundance: many
v_gene: TRBV7-2
j_gene: TRBJ1-1
CDR3nt: TGTGCCAGCAGCTACGGGGGCTACTACACTGAAGCTTTCTTT
CDR3aa: CASSYGGYYTEAFF

d_gene: TRBD1
abundance: many
v_gene: TRBV7-2
j_gene: TRBJ1-2
CDR3nt: TGTGCCAGCAGCCCGGACAGGGGGCGTATCGGCTACACCTTC
CDR3aa: CASSPDRGRIGYTF

d_gene: NA
abundance: NA
v_gene: TRBV9
j_gene: TRBJ2-5
CDR3nt: TGTGCCAGCAGCGTGGGGGGACGGGGGCAAGAGACCCAGTACTTC
CDR3aa: CASSVGGRGQETQYF

d_gene: TRBD1
abundance: NA
v_gene: TRBV7-9
j_gene: TRBJ2-3
CDR3nt: TGTGCCAGCAGCTTTACAGGGGATGCAGATACGCAGTATTTT
CDR3aa: CASSFTGDADTQYF

d_gene: NA
abundance: few
v_gene: TRBV4-1
j_gene: TRBJ1-6
CDR3nt: TGCGCCAGCAGCCAAGAATCCACAGGGATCTTACCCCTCCACTTT
CDR3aa: CASSQESTGILPLHF